Listed here are 8 T cell receptor beta chains from one sample, sequenced in a study of T cells after posttransplantation cyclophosphamide. Profiling relied on immunoSEQ multiplex PCR, and the TCRdb table lists in-frame clones only, not all of them. This sample has tens of thousands of clones and no singletons, with roughly 2.3% in the ten largest. The source material was PBMCs. All receptors derive from a man aged 40-49 years in good health, CMV-negative, and a related stem cell transplant donor.

The gene calls are TRBV4-2 and TRBJ2-3, with a weak D call TRBD2 (5 bases). CDR3 length equals 14 residues. V lost 4 bases, J lost 5 bases, and 13 bases lay in between. CDR1 is LGHNA, CDR2 YNFKEQ, per germline. The CDR3 nucleotides read TGTGCCAGCAGCCCCCAGTACGGGGAAGATACGCAGTATTTT. This gives the protein CASSPQYGEDTQYF.

This clone occurred many times. For the CDR3, the DNA is TGTGCCAGCAGCTGGCGGGACCTCACAGATACGCAGTATTTT. Amino acids: CASSWRDLTDTQYF. The chain combines TRBV7-2 with TRBJ2-3; D perhaps matches TRBD2 (6 bases). The V gene's germline CDR1 is SGHTA and CDR2 FQGNSA. V was shortened by 4 bases and J by 2 bases, with 10 bases between the two germline ends. The CDR3 spans 14 residues.

This clone was detected many times. V usage is TRBV23-1 and J usage is TRBJ1-1; TRBD1 matches at 7 bases. TRBV23-1 is an open reading frame whose function is uncertain. The CDR3 is 15 residues long. With V trimmed by 6 bases and J by 0 bases, 7 bases remained unmatched. In DNA, the CDR3 is TGCGCCAGCAGCCCCCTACAGGGGTTGAACACTGAAGCTTTCTTT. Encoded protein: CASSPLQGLNTEAFF.

This clone has ten or more counts. The gene calls are TRBV19 and TRBJ2-7; TRBD1 aligns across 7 bases. The germline gives CDR1 LNHDA, CDR2 SQIVND (reference sequence). The trim removed 0 bases at V and 3 bases at J, leaving 8 bases unmatched. The CDR3 runs to 16 residues. The CDR3: CASSIDGTVTYYEQYF. As DNA, the CDR3 is TGTGCCAGTAGTATAGATGGGACAGTCACTTACTACGAGCAGTACTTC.

This chain's CDR3 is CASSPAGTGSYGYTF. The DNA for the CDR3 is TGTGCCAGTAGTCCCGCCGGGACAGGATCCTATGGCTACACCTTC. The rearrangement links TRBV19 to TRBJ1-2; the match to TRBD1 covers 8 bases. This CDR3 spans 15 amino acids. V gave up 5 bases and J gave up 4 bases; unmatched junction bases: 9. Germline values: CDR1 LNHDA, CDR2 SQIVND (reference sequence). Complete variable domain (other parts from reference TRBV19 and TRBJ1-2): DGGITQSPKYLFRKEGQNVTLSCEQNLNHDAMYWYRQDPGQGLRLIYYSQIVNDFQKGDIAEGYSVSREKKESFPLTVTSAQKNPTAFYLCASSPAGTGSYGYTFGSGTRLTVV.

This clone has at least ten counts. The chain carries TRBV7-8 and TRBJ1-1; 7 nucleotides align to TRBD1. Looked up from germline, CDR1 is SGHVS and CDR2 is FQNEAQ. This CDR3 is 15 amino acids long. Trimming took 5 bases from V and 3 from J; bases not matched to a gene: 9. In nucleotides, the CDR3 is TGTGCCAGCAGCCCCACGACAGGGTGGTACACTGAAGCTTTCTTT. It yields the protein CASSPTTGWYTEAFF.

In this sample, this clone turned up many times. The chain recombines TRBV4-1 with TRBJ1-6, with 7 bases identical to TRBD1. CDR3 length equals 18 residues. Looked up from germline, CDR1 is MGHRA and CDR2 is YSYEKL. V gave up 4 bases and J gave up 6 bases; unmatched junction bases: 15. The CDR3 reads CASSPGTEAKAINSPLHF. CDR3 bases: TGCGCCAGCAGCCCAGGGACAGAGGCCAAGGCTATTAATTCACCCCTCCACTTT.

This clone came up many times. This rearrangement joins TRBV7-9 to TRBJ2-1, with 7 bases aligning to TRBD1. Germline trimming cut 1 base from V and 6 bases from J; bases unmatched to any gene: 6. The CDR3 contains 15 residues. Germline CDR1 is SEHNR and CDR2 is FQNEAQ (reference sequence). The CDR3, as DNA: TGTGCCAGCAGCTTAGGGACAGGTATAATCAATGAGCAGTTCTTC. As protein: CASSLGTGIINEQFF.